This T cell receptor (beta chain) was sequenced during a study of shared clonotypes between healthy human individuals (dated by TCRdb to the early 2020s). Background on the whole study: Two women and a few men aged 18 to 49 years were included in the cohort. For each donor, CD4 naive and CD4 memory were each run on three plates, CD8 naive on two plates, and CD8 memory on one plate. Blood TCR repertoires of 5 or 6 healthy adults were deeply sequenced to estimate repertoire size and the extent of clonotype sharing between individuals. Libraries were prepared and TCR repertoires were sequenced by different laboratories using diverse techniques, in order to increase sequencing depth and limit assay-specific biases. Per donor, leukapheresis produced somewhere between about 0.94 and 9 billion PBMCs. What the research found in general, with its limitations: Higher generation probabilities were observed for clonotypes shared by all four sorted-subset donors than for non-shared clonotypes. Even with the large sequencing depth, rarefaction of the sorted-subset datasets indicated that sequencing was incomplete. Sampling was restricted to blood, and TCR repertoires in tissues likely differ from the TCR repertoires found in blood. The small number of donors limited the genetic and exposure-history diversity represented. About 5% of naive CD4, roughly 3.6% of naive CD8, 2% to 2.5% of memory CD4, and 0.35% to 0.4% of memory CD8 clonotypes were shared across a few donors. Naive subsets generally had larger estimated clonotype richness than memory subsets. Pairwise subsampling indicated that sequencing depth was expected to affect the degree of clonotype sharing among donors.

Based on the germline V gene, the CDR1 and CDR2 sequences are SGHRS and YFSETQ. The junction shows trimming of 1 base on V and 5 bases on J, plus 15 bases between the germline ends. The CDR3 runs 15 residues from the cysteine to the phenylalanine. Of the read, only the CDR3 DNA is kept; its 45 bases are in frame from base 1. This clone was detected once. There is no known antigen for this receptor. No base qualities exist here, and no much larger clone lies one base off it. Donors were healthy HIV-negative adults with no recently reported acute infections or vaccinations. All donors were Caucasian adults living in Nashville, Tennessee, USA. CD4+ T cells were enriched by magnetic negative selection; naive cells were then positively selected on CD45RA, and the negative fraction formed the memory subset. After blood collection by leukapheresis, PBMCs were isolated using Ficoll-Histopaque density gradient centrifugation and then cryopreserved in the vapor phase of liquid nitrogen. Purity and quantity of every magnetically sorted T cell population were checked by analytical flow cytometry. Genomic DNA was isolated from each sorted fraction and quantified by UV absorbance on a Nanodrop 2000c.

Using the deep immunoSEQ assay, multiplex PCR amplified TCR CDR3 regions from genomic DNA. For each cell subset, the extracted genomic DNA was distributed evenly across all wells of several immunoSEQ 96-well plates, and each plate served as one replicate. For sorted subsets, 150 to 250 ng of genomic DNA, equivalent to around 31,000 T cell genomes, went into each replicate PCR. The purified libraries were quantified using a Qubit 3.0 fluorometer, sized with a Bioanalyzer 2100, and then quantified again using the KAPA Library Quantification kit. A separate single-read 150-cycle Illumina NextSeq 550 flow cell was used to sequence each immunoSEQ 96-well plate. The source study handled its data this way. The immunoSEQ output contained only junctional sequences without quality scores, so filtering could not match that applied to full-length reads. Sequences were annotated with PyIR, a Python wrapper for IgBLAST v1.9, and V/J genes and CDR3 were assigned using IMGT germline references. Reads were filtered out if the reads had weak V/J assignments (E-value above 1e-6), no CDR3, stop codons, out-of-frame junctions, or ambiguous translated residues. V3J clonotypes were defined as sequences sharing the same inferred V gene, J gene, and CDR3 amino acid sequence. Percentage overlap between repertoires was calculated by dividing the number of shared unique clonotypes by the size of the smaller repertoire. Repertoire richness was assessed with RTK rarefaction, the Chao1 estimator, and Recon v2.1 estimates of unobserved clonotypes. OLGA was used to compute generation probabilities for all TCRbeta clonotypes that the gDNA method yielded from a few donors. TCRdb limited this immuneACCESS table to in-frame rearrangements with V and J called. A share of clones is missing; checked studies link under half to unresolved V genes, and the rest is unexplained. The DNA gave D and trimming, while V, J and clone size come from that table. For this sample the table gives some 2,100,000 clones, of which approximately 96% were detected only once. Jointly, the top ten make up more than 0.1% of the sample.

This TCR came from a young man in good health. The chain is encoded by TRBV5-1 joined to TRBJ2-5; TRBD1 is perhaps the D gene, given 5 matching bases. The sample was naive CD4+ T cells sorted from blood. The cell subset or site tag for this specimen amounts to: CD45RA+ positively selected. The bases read TGCGCCAGCAGCTTGAGCTTTGGGGCCGGGGAGACCCAGTACTTC. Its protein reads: CASSLSFGAGETQYF.